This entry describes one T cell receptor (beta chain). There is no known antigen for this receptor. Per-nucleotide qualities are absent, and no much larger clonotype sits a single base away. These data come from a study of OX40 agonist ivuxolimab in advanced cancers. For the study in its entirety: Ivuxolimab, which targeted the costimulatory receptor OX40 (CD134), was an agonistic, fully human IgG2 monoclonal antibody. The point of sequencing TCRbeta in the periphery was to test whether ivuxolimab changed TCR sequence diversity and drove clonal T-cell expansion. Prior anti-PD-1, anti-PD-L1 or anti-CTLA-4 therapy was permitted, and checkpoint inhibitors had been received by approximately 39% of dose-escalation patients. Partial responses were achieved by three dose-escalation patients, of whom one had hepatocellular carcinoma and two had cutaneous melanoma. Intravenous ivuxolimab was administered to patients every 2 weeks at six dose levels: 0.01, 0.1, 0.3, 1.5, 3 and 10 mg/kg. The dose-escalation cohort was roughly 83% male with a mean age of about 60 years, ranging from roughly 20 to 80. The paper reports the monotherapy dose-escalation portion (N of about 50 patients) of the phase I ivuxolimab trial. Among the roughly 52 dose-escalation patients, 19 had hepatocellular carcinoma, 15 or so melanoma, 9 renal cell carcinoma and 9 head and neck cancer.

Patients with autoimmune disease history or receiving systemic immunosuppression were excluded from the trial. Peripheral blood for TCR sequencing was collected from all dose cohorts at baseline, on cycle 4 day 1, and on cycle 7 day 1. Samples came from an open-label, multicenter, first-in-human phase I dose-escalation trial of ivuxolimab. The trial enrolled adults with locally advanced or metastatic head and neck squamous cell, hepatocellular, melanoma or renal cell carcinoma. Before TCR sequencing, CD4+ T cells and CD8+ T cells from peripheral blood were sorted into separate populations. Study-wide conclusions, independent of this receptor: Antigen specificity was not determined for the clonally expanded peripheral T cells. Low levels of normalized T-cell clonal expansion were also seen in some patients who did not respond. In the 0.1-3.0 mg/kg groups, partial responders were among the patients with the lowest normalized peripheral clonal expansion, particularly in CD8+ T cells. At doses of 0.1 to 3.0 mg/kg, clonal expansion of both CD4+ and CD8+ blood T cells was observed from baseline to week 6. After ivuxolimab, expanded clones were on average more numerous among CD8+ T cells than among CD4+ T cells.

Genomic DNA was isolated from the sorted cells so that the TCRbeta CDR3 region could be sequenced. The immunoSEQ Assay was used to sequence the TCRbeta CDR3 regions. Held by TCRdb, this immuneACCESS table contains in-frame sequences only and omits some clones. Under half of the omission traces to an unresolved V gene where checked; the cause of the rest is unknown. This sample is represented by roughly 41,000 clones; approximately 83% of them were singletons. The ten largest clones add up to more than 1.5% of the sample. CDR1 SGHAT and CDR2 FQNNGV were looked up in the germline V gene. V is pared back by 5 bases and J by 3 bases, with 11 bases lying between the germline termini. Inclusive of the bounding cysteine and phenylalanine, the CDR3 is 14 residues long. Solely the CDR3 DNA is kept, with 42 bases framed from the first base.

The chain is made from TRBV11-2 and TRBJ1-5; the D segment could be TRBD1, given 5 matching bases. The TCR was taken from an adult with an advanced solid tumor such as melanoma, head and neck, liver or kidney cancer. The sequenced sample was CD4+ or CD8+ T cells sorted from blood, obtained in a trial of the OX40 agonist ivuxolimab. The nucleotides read TGTGCCAGCAGCCTGCAGGGAAACAATCAGCCCCAGCATTTT. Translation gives CASSLQGNNQPQHF.